This T cell receptor (beta chain) is from a study of cytomegalovirus exposure and HLA in healthy donors. Libraries were prepared by immunoSEQ multiplex PCR; TCRdb keeps only in-frame clonotypes and omits some of them. The sample records some 130,000 clones, 75% to 90% being singletons. This clone was observed a single time. V dropped 0 bases and J dropped 0 bases, with 16 bases sitting between them. The CDR3 length is 17 residues. Germline V gene data show CDR1 as SGDLS and CDR2 as YYNGEE. The chain carries TRBV9 and TRBJ2-7, with a tentative D call TRBD2 (5 bases). This sequence originates from a woman aged 18-29 years in good health and CMV-seronegative. The sequencing sample was made of PBMCs. The CDR3 here is CASSVGGSPGLSYEQYF. CDR3 bases: TGTGCCAGCAGCGTAGGGGGTTCCCCTGGACTCTCCTACGAGCAGTACTTC.